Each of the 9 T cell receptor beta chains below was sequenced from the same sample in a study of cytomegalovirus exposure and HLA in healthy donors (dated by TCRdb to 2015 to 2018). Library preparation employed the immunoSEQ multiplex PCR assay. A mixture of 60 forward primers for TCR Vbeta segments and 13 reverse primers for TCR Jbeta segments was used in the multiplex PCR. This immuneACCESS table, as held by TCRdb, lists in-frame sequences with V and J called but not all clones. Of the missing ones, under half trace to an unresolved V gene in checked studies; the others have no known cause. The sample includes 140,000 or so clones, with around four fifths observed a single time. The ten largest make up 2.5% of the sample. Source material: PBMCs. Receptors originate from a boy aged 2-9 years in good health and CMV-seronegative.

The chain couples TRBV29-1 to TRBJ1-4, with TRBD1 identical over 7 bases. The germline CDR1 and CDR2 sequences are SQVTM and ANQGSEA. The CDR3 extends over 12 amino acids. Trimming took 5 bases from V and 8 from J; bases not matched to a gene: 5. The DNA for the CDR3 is TGCAGCGTTTCCCCGGGACAGGAAAAACTGTTTTTT. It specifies CSVSPGQEKLFF. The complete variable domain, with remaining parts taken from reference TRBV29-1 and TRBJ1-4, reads SAVISQKPSRDICQRGTSLTIQCQVDSQVTMMFWYRQQPGQSLTLIATANQGSEATYESGFVIDKFPISRPNLTFSTLTVSNMSPEDSSIYLCSVSPGQEKLFFGSGTQLSVL.

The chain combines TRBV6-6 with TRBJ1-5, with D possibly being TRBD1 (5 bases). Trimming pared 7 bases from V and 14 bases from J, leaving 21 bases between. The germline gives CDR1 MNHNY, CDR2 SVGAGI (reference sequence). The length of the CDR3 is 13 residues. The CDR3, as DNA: TGTGCCAGCACCAAACGGGAGGGGCGCGCCGAGCATTTT. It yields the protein CASTKREGRAEHF.

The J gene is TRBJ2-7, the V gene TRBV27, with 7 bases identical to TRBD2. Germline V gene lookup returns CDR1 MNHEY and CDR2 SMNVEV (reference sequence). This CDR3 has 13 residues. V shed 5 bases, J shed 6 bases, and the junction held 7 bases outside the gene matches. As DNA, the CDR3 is TGTGCCAGCAGTCTCCCTGGGAGGGGCGAGCAGTACTTC. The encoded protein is CASSLPGRGEQYF.

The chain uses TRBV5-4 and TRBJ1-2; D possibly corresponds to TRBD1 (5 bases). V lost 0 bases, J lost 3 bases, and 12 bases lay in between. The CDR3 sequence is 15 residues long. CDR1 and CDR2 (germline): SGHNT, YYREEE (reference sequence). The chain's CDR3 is CASSLDAGPDYGYTF. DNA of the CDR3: TGTGCCAGCAGCTTGGATGCGGGGCCAGACTATGGCTACACCTTC. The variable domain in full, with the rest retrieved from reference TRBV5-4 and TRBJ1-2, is ETGVTQSPTHLIKTRGQQVTLRCSSQSGHNTVSWYQQALGQGPQFIFQYYREEENGRGNFPPRFSGLQFPNYSSELNVNALELDDSALYLCASSLDAGPDYGYTFGSGTRLTVV.

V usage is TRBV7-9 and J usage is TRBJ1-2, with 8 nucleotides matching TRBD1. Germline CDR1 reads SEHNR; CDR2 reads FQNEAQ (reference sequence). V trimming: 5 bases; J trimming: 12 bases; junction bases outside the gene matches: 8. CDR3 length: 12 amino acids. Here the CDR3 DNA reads TGTGCCAGCAGCCAAGACAGGGGAAGCCACACCTTC. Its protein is CASSQDRGSHTF.

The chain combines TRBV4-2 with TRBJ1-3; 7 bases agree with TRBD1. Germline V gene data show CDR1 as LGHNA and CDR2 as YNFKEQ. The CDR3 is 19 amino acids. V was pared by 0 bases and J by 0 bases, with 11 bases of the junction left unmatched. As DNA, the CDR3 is TGTGCCAGCAGCCAAGATCTTATAGGGGGCACAACCTCTGGAAACACCATATATTTT. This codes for CASSQDLIGGTTSGNTIYF.

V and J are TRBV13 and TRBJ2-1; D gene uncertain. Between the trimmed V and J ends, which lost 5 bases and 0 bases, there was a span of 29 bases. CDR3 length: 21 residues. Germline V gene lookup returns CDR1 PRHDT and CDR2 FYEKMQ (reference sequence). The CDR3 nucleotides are TGTGCCAGCAGCGCCCGCTTAAGAGCCCCGCGGATTTCCTTCTCCTACAATGAGCAGTTCTTC. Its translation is CASSARLRAPRISFSYNEQFF.

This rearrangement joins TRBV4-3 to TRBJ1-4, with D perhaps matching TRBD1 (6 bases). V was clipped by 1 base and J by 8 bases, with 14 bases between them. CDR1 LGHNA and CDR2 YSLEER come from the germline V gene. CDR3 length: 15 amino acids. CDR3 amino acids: CASSQAPQGREKLFF. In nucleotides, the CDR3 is TGCGCCAGCAGCCAAGCGCCTCAGGGGCGAGAAAAACTGTTTTTT.

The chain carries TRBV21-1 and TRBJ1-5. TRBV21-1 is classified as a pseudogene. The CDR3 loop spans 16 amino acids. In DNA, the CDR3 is TGTGCCAGCAGCAAACTAAGGAGGTTAAGCAATCAGCCCCAGCATTTT. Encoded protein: CASSKLRRLSNQPQHF.